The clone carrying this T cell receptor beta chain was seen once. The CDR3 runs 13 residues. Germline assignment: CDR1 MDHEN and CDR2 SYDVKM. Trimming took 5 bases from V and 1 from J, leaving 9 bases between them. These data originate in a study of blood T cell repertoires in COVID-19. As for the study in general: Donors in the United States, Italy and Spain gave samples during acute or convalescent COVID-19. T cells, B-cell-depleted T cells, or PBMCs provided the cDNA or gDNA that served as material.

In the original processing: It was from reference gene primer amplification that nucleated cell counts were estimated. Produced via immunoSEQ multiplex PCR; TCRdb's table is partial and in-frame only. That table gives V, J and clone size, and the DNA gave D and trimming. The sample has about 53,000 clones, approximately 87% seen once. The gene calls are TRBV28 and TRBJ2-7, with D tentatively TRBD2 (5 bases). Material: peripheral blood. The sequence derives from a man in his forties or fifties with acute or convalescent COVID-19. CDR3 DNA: TGTGCCAGCAGTGAGGGTCAGTCCTACGAGCAGTACTTC. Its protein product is CASSEGQSYEQYF.